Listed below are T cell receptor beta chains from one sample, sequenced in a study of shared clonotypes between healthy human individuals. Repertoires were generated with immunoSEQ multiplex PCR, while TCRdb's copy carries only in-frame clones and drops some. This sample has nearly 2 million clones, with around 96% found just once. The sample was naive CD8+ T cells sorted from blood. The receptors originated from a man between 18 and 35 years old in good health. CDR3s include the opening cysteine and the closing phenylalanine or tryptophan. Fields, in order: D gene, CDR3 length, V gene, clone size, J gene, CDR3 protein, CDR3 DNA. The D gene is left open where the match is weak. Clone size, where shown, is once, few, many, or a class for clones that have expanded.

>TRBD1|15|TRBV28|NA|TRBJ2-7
CASSLLPGGPYEQYF
TGTGCCAGCAGTTTACTACCAGGGGGCCCCTACGAGCAGTACTTC
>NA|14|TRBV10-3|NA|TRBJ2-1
CAISEPGLGGEQFF
TGTGCCATCAGTGAGCCCGGGCTAGGTGGTGAGCAGTTCTTC
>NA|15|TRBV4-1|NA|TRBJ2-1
CASSQENAGYNEQFF
TGCGCCAGCAGCCAAGAAAACGCAGGATACAATGAGCAGTTCTTC
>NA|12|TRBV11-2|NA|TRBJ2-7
CASSLWVDEQYF
TGTGCCAGCAGCCTTTGGGTCGACGAGCAGTACTTC
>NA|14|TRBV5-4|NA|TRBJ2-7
CASSEWTGPYEQYF
TGTGCCAGCAGCGAGTGGACCGGGCCCTACGAGCAGTACTTC
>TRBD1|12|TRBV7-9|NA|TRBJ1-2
CASSISGGGYTF
TGTGCCAGCAGCATATCAGGGGGTGGCTACACCTTC
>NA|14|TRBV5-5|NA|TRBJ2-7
CASSSGLKIYEQYF
TGTGCCAGCAGTTCTGGGCTTAAGATCTACGAGCAGTACTTC
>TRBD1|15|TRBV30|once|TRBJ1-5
CAWQDTGDSNQPQHF
TGTGCCTGGCAAGATACAGGGGATAGCAATCAGCCCCAGCATTTT
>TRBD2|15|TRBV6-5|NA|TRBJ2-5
CASSFDERGGETQYF
TGTGCCAGCAGTTTTGACGAACGGGGGGGAGAGACCCAGTACTTC
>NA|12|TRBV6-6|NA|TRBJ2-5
CASSYRAETQYF
TGTGCCAGCAGTTATAGGGCTGAGACCCAGTACTTC
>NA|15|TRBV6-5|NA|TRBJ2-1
CASSFDSGTRRQQFF
TGTGCCAGCAGTTTCGATTCCGGGACACGGCGGCAGCAGTTCTTC
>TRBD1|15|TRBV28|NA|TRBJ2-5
CASSLVTGGLQTQYF
TGTGCCAGCAGTTTAGTAACAGGGGGCCTCCAGACCCAGTACTTC
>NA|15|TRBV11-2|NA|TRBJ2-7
CASSPPNGSEDEQYF
TGTGCCAGCAGCCCCCCAAACGGGAGCGAGGACGAGCAGTACTTC
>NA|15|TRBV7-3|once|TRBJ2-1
CASSLEKGSYNEQFF
TGTGCCAGCAGCTTAGAGAAGGGATCGTACAATGAGCAGTTCTTC
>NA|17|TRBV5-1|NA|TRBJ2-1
CASRDGPRDGSYNEQFF
TGCGCCAGCAGGGACGGACCGAGGGACGGCTCCTACAATGAGCAGTTCTTC
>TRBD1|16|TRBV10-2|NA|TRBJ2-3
CASRGTEQSSTDTQYF
TGCGCCAGCAGAGGGACAGAACAATCTAGCACAGATACGCAGTATTTT
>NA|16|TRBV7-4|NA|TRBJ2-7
CASSLLQGLPSYEQYF
TGTGCCAGCAGCTTACTTCAGGGCCTACCTTCCTACGAGCAGTACTTC
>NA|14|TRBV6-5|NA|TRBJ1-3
CASSPFGSGNTIYF
TGTGCCAGCAGTCCCTTTGGCTCTGGAAACACCATATATTTT
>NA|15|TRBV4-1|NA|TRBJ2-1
CASSQGGGLYNEQFF
TGCGCCAGCAGCCAAGGCGGGGGCTTGTACAATGAGCAGTTCTTC
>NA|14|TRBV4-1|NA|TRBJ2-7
CASSHKTGAYEQYF
TGCGCCAGCAGCCATAAGACAGGCGCCTACGAGCAGTACTTC
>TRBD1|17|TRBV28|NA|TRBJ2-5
CASSLDIGTGRVGTQYF
TGTGCCAGCAGCCTAGACATCGGGACAGGTCGAGTTGGGACCCAGTACTTC
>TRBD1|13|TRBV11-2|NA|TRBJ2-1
CASSIDRDNEQFF
TGTGCCAGCAGCATTGACAGGGACAATGAGCAGTTCTTC
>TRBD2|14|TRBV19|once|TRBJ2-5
CASSVQGGEETQYF
TGTGCCAGTAGTGTCCAGGGAGGGGAAGAGACCCAGTACTTC
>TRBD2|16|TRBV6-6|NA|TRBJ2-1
CASSYSSGAAVNEQFF
TGTGCCAGCAGTTACTCGAGCGGGGCAGCGGTCAATGAGCAGTTCTTC
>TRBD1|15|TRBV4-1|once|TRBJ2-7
CASSQEGQALDEQYF
TGCGCCAGCAGCCAAGAGGGACAGGCCCTGGACGAGCAGTACTTC
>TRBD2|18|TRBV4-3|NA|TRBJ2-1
CASSQDLGEREGLNEQFF
TGCGCCAGCAGCCAAGATCTCGGGGAGCGGGAGGGCTTAAATGAGCAGTTCTTC
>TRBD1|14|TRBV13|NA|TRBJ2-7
CASSATGETYEQYF
TGTGCCAGCAGCGCCACAGGGGAAACCTACGAGCAGTACTTC
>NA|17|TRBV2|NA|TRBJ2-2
CASSYHRTDANTGELFF
TGTGCCAGCAGTTATCACCGGACAGACGCGAACACCGGGGAGCTGTTTTTT
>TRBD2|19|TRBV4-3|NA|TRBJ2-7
CASSQEVTSGRARNYEQYF
TGCGCCAGCAGCCAAGAAGTGACTAGCGGGAGGGCCAGGAACTACGAGCAGTACTTC